Listed below are T cell receptor beta chains from one sample, sequenced in a study of blood T cell repertoires in COVID-19. The table came from immunoSEQ multiplex PCR; TCRdb's copy has only in-frame clones and leaves some out. The repertoire consists of around 70,000 clones, with 87% occurring once and the leading ten covering 6.5% to 8%. Sequencing input: peripheral blood. These receptor sequences come from a man aged 45-60 years with active COVID-19. Each CDR3 is given with its conserved first and last residue. The D gene is left open where the match is weak. The size entry is marked missing in some rows and otherwise reads once, few, many or a size class.

CDR3 length: 17; clone size: .; V gene: TRBV28; J gene: TRBJ2-1; D gene: .; CDR3 protein: CASSLPRYERSYNEQFF; CDR3 DNA: TGTGCCAGCAGTTTACCCCGTTACGAGCGCTCCTACAATGAGCAGTTCTTC
CDR3 length: 14; clone size: .; V gene: TRBV5-1; J gene: TRBJ2-7; D gene: TRBD1; CDR3 protein: CASSVGQGDYEQYF; CDR3 DNA: TGCGCCAGCAGCGTAGGACAGGGAGACTACGAGCAGTACTTC
CDR3 length: 16; clone size: .; V gene: TRBV7-3; J gene: TRBJ2-5; D gene: .; CDR3 protein: CASSRFPTGSQETQYF; CDR3 DNA: TGTGCCAGCAGCCGTTTCCCAACAGGGAGCCAAGAGACCCAGTACTTC
CDR3 length: 14; clone size: .; V gene: TRBV19; J gene: TRBJ1-4; D gene: TRBD1; CDR3 protein: CASTPDRANEKLFF; CDR3 DNA: TGTGCCAGTACCCCCGACAGGGCTAATGAAAAACTGTTTTTT
CDR3 length: 14; clone size: .; V gene: TRBV13; J gene: TRBJ1-1; D gene: .; CDR3 protein: CASSPAPGGTEAFF; CDR3 DNA: TGTGCCAGCAGCCCCGCCCCGGGTGGCACTGAAGCTTTCTTT
CDR3 length: 16; clone size: .; V gene: TRBV9; J gene: TRBJ2-1; D gene: .; CDR3 protein: CASSVEGADSYNEQFF; CDR3 DNA: TGTGCCAGCAGCGTGGAGGGGGCCGACTCCTACAATGAGCAGTTCTTC
CDR3 length: 13; clone size: .; V gene: TRBV7-2; J gene: TRBJ1-2; D gene: TRBD1; CDR3 protein: CASRGTGEHGYTF; CDR3 DNA: TGTGCCAGCAGGGGGACAGGGGAGCATGGCTACACCTTC
CDR3 length: 14; clone size: .; V gene: TRBV9; J gene: TRBJ2-5; D gene: .; CDR3 protein: CASSVFGPGATQYF; CDR3 DNA: .
CDR3 length: 16; clone size: .; V gene: TRBV28; J gene: TRBJ1-6; D gene: TRBD1; CDR3 protein: CASTTTPGGKNSPLHF; CDR3 DNA: TGTGCCAGCACCACTACCCCAGGGGGCAAAAATTCACCCCTCCACTTT
CDR3 length: 16; clone size: .; V gene: TRBV27; J gene: TRBJ2-1; D gene: TRBD2; CDR3 protein: CASSLSLAGGVYEQFF; CDR3 DNA: TGTGCCAGCAGTTTATCACTAGCGGGGGGGGTATATGAGCAGTTCTTC
CDR3 length: 15; clone size: .; V gene: TRBV4-1; J gene: TRBJ1-5; D gene: .; CDR3 protein: CASSHNLGGNQPQHF; CDR3 DNA: TGCGCCAGCAGCCACAATCTCGGGGGCAATCAGCCCCAGCATTTT
CDR3 length: 14; clone size: .; V gene: TRBV20-1; J gene: TRBJ1-2; D gene: .; CDR3 protein: CSASRSGVNYGYTF; CDR3 DNA: TGCAGTGCTAGTAGGTCAGGGGTGAACTATGGCTACACCTTC
CDR3 length: 14; clone size: .; V gene: TRBV5-1; J gene: TRBJ2-7; D gene: .; CDR3 protein: CASSLAAGTYEQYF; CDR3 DNA: TGCGCCAGCAGCTTGGCGGCGGGGACCTACGAGCAGTACTTC
CDR3 length: 14; clone size: .; V gene: TRBV29-1; J gene: TRBJ2-3; D gene: TRBD1; CDR3 protein: CSVTGTGSTDTQYF; CDR3 DNA: TGCAGCGTAACCGGGACAGGATCGACAGATACGCAGTATTTT
CDR3 length: 15; clone size: .; V gene: TRBV5-1; J gene: TRBJ2-5; D gene: .; CDR3 protein: CASSPLSIGEAAQYF; CDR3 DNA: TGCGCCAGCAGCCCGTTAAGTATTGGGGAGGCGGCCCAGTACTTC
CDR3 length: 15; clone size: once; V gene: TRBV11-2; J gene: TRBJ2-1; D gene: TRBD2; CDR3 protein: CASSLELAAYNEQFF; CDR3 DNA: TGTGCCAGCAGCTTAGAACTAGCGGCCTACAATGAGCAGTTCTTC